This T cell receptor (beta chain) is from a study of T cell responses to AZD1222 COVID-19 vaccine. The overall study: Analysis merged second doses at about 4 or about 12 weeks. Whole-study findings and limits: Repertoires in all cases were sampled only once the peak T cell response had passed. CD4 TCRs linked to vaccination spanned spike, dominating at 160-218 and 743-854. Among AZD1222 vaccinees, only 5 or 6 were seropositive at baseline.

This clone showed up just a few times. No antigen is known for it. Germline CDR1 is LNHDA and CDR2 is SQIVND (reference sequence). V was trimmed by 7 bases and J by 7 bases, leaving 13 bases between them. CDR3 length: 12 amino acids. Sequenced by immunoSEQ multiplex PCR; TCRdb stores in-frame clones only, minus some. The repertoire holds around 100,000 clones, about 86% seen once, with roughly 6.3% in the top ten. This chain connects TRBV19 to TRBJ1-1; D might be TRBD1 (5 bases). This specimen consisted of peripheral blood, obtained on day 0 of AZD1222 vaccination. The source is an adult in good health. CDR3 bases: TGTGCCAGTACCCCAGGGCGGAGTGAAGCTTTCTTT. As protein: CASTPGRSEAFF.